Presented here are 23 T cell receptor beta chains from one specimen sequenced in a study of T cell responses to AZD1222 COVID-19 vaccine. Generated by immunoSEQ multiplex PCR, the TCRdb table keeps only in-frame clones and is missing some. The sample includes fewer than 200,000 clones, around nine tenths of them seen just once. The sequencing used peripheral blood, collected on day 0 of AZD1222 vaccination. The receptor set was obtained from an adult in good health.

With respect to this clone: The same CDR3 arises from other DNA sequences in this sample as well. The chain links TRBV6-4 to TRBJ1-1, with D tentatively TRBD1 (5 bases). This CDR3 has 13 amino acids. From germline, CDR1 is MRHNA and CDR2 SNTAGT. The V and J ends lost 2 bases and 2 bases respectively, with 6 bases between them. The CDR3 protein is CASSDRDNTEAFF. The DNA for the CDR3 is TGTGCCAGCAGTGACAGGGACAACACTGAAGCTTTCTTT.

The CDR3 region has the DNA TGCGCCAGCAGCCAAGAAAGGGCCCTGAACACTGAAGCTTTCTTT. The encoded protein is CASSQERALNTEAFF. The chain links TRBV4-1 to TRBJ1-1; D uncertain. Trimming pared 0 bases from V and 0 bases from J, leaving 8 bases between. The CDR3 has 15 amino acids. Germline CDR1 and CDR2: MGHRA and YSYEKL.

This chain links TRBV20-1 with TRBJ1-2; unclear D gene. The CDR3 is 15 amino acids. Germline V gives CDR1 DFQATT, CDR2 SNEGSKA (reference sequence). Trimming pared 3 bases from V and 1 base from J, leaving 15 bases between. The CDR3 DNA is TGCAGTGCTAGTGACTTCGGCCGTCTTAACTATGGCTACACCTTC. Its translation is CSASDFGRLNYGYTF.

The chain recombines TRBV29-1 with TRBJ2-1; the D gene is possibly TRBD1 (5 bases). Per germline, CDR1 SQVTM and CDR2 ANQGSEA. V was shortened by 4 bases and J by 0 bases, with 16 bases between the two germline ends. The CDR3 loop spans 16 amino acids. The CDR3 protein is CSVGGWGASSYNEQFF. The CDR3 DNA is TGCAGCGTTGGGGGATGGGGCGCCAGCTCCTACAATGAGCAGTTCTTC.

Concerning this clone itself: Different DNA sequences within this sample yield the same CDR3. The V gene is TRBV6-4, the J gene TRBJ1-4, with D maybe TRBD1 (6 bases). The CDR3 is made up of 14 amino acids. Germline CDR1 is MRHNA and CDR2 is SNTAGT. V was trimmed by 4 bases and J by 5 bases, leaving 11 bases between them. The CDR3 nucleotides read TGTGCCAGCAGTGCGACAGGAGAAAATGAAAAACTGTTTTTT. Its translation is CASSATGENEKLFF.

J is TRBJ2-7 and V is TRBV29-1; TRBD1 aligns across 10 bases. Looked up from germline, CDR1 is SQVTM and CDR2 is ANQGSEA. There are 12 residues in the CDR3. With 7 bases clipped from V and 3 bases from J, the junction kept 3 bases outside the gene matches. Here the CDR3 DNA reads TGCAGCGCCAGGACAGGGGGCTACGAGCAGTACTTC. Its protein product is CSARTGGYEQYF.

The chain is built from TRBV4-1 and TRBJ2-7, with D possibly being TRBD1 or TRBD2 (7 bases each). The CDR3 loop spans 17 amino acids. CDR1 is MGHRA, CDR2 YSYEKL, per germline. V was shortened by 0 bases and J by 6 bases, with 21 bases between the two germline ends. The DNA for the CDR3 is TGCGCCAGCAGCCAAGATCCGCCCGGGGAGGGGGCATTCGAGCAGTACTTC. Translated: CASSQDPPGEGAFEQYF.

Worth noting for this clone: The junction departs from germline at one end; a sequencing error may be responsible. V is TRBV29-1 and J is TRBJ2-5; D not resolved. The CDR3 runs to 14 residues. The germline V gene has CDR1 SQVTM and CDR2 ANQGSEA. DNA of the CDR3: TGCACCGTTAAGTCAGCGTCGCCTCAAGAGACCCAGTACTTC. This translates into CTVKSASPQETQYF. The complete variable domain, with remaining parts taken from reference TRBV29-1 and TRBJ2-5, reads SAVISQKPSRDICQRGTSLTIQCQVDSQVTMMFWYRQQPGQSLTLIATANQGSEATYESGFVIDKFPISRPNLTFSTLTVSNMSPEDSSIYLCTVKSASPQETQYFGPGTRLLVL.

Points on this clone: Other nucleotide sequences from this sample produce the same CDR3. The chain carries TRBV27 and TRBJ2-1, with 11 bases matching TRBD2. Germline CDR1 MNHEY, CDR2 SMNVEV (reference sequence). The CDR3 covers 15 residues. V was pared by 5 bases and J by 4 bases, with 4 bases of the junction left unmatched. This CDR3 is CASSPGTSGYNEQFF. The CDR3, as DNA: TGTGCCAGCAGTCCCGGGACTAGCGGTTACAATGAGCAGTTCTTC.

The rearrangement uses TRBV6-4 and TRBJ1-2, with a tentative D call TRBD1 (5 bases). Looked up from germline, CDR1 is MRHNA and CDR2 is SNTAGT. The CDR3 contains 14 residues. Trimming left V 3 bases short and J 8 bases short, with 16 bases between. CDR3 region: CASSEDLEGRGYTF. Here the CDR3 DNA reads TGTGCCAGCAGTGAGGACCTAGAGGGGCGCGGCTACACCTTC.

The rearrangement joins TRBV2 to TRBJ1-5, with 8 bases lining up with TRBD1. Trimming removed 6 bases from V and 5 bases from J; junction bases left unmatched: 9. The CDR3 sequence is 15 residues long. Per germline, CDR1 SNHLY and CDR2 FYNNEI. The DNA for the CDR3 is TGTGCCAGCAGCCAACAGGGGGGTCGTCATCAGCCCCAGCATTTT. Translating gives CASSQQGGRHQPQHF.

The CDR3 nucleotides read TGTGCCAGCACCGCCGACACCTTGAACACTGAAGCTTTCTTT. This translates into CASTADTLNTEAFF. The chain combines TRBV11-2 with TRBJ1-1; no clear D. Trimming left V 7 bases short and J 0 bases short, with 12 bases between. The V gene's germline CDR1 is SGHAT and CDR2 FQNNGV. The CDR3 length is 14 residues.

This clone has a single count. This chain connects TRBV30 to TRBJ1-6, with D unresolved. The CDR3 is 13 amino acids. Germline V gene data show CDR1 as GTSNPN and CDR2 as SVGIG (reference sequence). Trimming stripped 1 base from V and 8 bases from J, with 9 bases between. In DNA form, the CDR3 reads TGTGCCTGGAGTGCCCAGGATTATTCACCCCTCCACTTT. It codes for CAWSAQDYSPLHF. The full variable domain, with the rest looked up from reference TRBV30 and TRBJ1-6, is SQTIHQWPATLVQPVGSPLSLECTVEGTSNPNLYWYRQAAGRGLQLLFYSVGIGQISSEVPQNLSASRPQDRQFILSSKKLLLSDSGFYLCAWSAQDYSPLHFGNGTRLTVT.

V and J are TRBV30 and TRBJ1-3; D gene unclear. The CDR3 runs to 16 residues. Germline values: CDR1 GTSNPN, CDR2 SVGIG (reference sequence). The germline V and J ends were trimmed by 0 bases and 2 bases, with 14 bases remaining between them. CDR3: CAWSVGGWDTGNTIYF. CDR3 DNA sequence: TGTGCCTGGAGTGTAGGAGGGTGGGATACTGGAAACACCATATATTTT.

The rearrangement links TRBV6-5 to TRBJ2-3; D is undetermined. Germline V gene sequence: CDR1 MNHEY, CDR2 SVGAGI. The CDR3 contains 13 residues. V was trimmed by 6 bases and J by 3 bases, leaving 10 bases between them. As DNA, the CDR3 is TGTGCCAGCAGCCGCGTTCCTACAGATACGCAGTATTTT. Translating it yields CASSRVPTDTQYF.

DNA of the CDR3: TGTGCCAGCAGTTTATCGCACAGATTGAACACTGAAGCTTTCTTT. The encoded protein is CASSLSHRLNTEAFF. This chain uses TRBV27 with TRBJ1-1; D ambiguous. V gave up 0 bases and J gave up 0 bases, with 8 bases separating them. Germline CDR1 is MNHEY and CDR2 is SMNVEV (reference sequence). The CDR3 totals 15 residues.

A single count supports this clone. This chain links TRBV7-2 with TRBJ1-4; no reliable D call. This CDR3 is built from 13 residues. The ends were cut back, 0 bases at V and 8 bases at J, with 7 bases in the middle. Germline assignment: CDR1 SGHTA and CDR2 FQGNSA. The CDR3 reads CASSLAGYEKLFF. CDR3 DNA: TGTGCCAGCAGCTTAGCAGGGTACGAAAAACTGTTTTTT.

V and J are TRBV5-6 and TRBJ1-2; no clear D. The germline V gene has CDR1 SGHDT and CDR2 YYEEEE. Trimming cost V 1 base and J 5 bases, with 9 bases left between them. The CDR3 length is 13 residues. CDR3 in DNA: TGTGCCAGCAGCTTGTCCGGCCGATATGGCTACACCTTC. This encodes CASSLSGRYGYTF.

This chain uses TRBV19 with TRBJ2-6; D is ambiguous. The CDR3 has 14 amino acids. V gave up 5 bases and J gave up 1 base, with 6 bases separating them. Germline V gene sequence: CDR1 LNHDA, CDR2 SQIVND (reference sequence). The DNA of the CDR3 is TGTGCCAGTAGTGTGGCGTCTGGGGCCAACGTCCTGACTTTC. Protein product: CASSVASGANVLTF.

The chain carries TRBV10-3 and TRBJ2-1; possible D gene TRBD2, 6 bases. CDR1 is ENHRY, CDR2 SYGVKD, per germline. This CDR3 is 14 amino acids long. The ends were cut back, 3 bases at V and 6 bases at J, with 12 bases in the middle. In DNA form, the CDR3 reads TGTGCCATCAGTGACGGACGAGCGGGCAATGAGCAGTTCTTC. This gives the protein CAISDGRAGNEQFF.

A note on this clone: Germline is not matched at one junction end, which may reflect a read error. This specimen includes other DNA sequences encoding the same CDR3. CDR3 protein: CATSPWDYIYEQYF. CDR3 nucleotide sequence: TGTGCCACCTCGCCATGGGACTACATCTACGAGCAGTATTTC. The chain has TRBV6-5 and TRBJ2-7; 7 bases fit TRBD2. Germline V gene data show CDR1 as MNHEY and CDR2 as SVGAGI. There are 14 residues in the CDR3.

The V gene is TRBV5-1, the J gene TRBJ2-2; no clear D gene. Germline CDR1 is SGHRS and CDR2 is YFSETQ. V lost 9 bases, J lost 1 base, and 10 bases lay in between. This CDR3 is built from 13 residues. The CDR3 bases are TGCGCCACGGCGGACGGGAACACCGGGGAGCTGTTTTTT. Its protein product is CATADGNTGELFF.

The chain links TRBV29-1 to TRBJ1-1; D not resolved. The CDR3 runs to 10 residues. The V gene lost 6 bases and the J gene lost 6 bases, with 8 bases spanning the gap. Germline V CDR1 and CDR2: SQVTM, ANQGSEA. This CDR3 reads CSVSGAEAFF. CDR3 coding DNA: TGCAGCGTAAGCGGAGCTGAAGCTTTCTTT.